This T cell receptor beta chain originates from a study of blood T cells in healthy people across ages. Primers used in a second PCR of roughly 6 to 11 cycles were a sample-barcoded 5' primer and a J-beta primer mix. Each CDR3 protein is one row after TCRdb ran MiXCR on the 5' RACE reads. In the table there are 650,000 to 800,000 distinct CDR3 sequences, about 42% of which are singletons. From germline, CDR1 is DFQATT and CDR2 SNEGSKA (reference sequence). CDR3 size: 12 residues. Deletions cut 4 bases from V and 11 bases from J, with 17 bases between. The chain employs TRBV20-1 and TRBJ2-5; D unresolved. Sample: blood. The clonotype comes from a man in his sixties in good health. CDR3: CSAIGQVNEQYF. CDR3 DNA sequence: TGCAGTGCTATTGGCCAAGTAAATGAGCAGTACTTC.